These T cell receptor beta chains were read from a single sample in a study of a mutant IDH1 vaccine in newly diagnosed glioma. Their target antigens are unknown. Libraries were prepared by immunoSEQ multiplex PCR; TCRdb keeps only in-frame clonotypes and omits some of them. The data show 41,000 or so clones, 60% to 85% seen once. The sample consisted of PBMCs, taken from a glioma patient whose treatment included an IDH1 peptide vaccine. These receptors were taken from a woman between 40 and 50 years old with glioma. Some clones in this sample may be carry-over from other donors' samples. Each CDR3 is given with its conserved first and last residue. The order of the fields is clone size, D gene, V gene, J gene, CDR3 protein, CDR3 DNA. A D gene is named only where the DNA matches it firmly. Clone size is not always given. Where it is, it says once, few, many or a class for expanded clones.

once	TRBD2	TRBV7-3	TRBJ2-3	CASSWPGGQGDTQYF	TGTGCCAGCAGCTGGCCGGGGGGGCAGGGAGATACGCAGTATTTT
.	TRBD1	TRBV29-1	TRBJ1-1	CSVTRGGSNTEAFF	TGCAGCGTGACCAGGGGGGGGTCGAACACTGAAGCTTTCTTT
.	.	TRBV27	TRBJ1-2	CASSPRVGSEGYTF	TGTGCCAGCAGCCCTAGGGTGGGGTCGGAAGGCTACACCTTC
.	TRBD2	TRBV4-2	TRBJ2-1	CASSPRLAGGSYNEQFF	TGTGCCAGCAGCCCTCGACTAGCGGGAGGTTCCTACAATGAGCAGTTCTTC
.	.	TRBV19	TRBJ2-3	CASSNLLDTQYF	TGTGCCAGTAGCAACCTCCTGGATACGCAGTATTTT
.	.	TRBV5-1	TRBJ2-2	CASSLGTDSGGELFF	TGCGCCAGCAGCTTGGGGACTGATTCCGGCGGGGAGCTGTTTTTT
.	.	TRBV18	TRBJ2-5	CASSPPGVQETQYF	TGTGCCAGCTCACCCCCAGGGGTACAAGAGACCCAGTACTTC
.	.	TRBV5-6	TRBJ2-7	CASSLRPTSYEQYF	TGTGCCAGCAGCTTGAGGCCGACTTCGTACGAGCAGTACTTC
once	TRBD2	TRBV7-2	TRBJ2-2	CASSLARGTSYGELFF	TGTGCCAGCAGCTTAGCACGTGGGACTAGCTACGGGGAGCTGTTTTTT
.	TRBD2	TRBV6-5	TRBJ2-3	CASSPAGRTDTQYF	TGTGCCAGCAGCCCAGCGGGGAGGACAGATACGCAGTATTTT
.	TRBD1	TRBV7-8	TRBJ1-5	CASSILRQGVLDQPQHF	TGTGCCAGCAGCATCCTCAGACAGGGGGTTTTGGATCAGCCCCAGCATTTT
.	TRBD1	TRBV6-5	TRBJ1-2	CASSYSTGGSNYGYTF	TGTGCCAGCAGTTACTCGACAGGGGGGTCTAACTACGGCTACACCTTC
.	.	TRBV27	TRBJ2-1	CASSGGRFSYNEQFF	TGTGCCAGCAGCGGGGGCCGTTTCTCCTACAATGAGCAGTTCTTC
.	.	TRBV18	TRBJ2-7	CASSPPMPPLEQYF	TGTGCCAGCTCACCACCTATGCCCCCTTTGGAGCAGTACTTC
.	.	TRBV25-1	TRBJ1-5	CASSETGRANQPQHF	TGTGCCAGCAGTGAGACAGGTCGAGCAAATCAGCCCCAGCATTTT
.	TRBD1	TRBV18	TRBJ1-5	CASSPEGAAQPQHF	TGTGCCAGCTCACCAGAGGGGGCCGCTCAGCCCCAGCATTTT
.	.	TRBV30	TRBJ2-7	CAWGMAEQYF	TGTGCCTGGGGGATGGCCGAGCAGTACTTC
.	.	TRBV29-1	TRBJ1-4	CSVEWGGREKLFF	TGCAGCGTTGAATGGGGGGGGCGGGAAAAACTGTTTTTT
.	.	TRBV5-1	TRBJ1-5	CASSLSGGSNQPQHF	TGCGCCAGCAGCTTGTCGGGTGGTAGCAATCAGCCCCAGCATTTT
.	TRBD1	TRBV13	TRBJ1-1	CASSPGTGDTEAFF	TGTGCCAGCAGCCCCGGGACAGGGGACACTGAAGCTTTCTTT
once	TRBD2	TRBV7-2	TRBJ2-1	CASSLWDYQFF	TGTGCCAGCAGCTTATGGGACTATCAGTTCTTC
.	.	TRBV7-2	TRBJ2-2	CASSFEGAGELFF	TGTGCCAGCAGCTTCGAGGGGGCCGGGGAGCTGTTTTTT
.	TRBD1	TRBV4-1	TRBJ1-2	CASAGGEGYTF	TGCGCCAGTGCAGGGGGCGAGGGCTACACCTTC
few	.	TRBV19	TRBJ1-5	CASSSPGHYQPQHF	TGTGCCAGTAGTTCCCCGGGTCACTATCAGCCCCAGCATTTT
few	.	TRBV4-1	TRBJ1-1	CASSQVPNTEAFF	TGCGCCAGCAGCCAAGTTCCGAACACTGAAGCTTTCTTT
once	.	TRBV6-5	TRBJ1-2	CASRARANYGYTF	TGTGCCAGCAGGGCCCGGGCTAACTATGGCTACACCTTC
.	TRBD2	TRBV5-3	TRBJ2-5	CARSLWRGAITKTQYF	TGTGCCAGAAGCTTGTGGCGGGGGGCCATCACGAAGACCCAGTACTTC
.	.	TRBV15	TRBJ2-3	CATSDGGADTQYF	TGTGCCACTTCGGATGGGGGCGCAGATACGCAGTATTTT
.	.	TRBV11-2	TRBJ2-7	CASSLGGTTYEQYF	TGTGCCAGCAGCTTAGGCGGGACAACCTACGAGCAGTACTTC
once	.	TRBV5-4	TRBJ2-1	CASSNRDYNEQFF	TGTGCCAGCAGCAACCGGGACTACAATGAGCAGTTCTTC
.	.	TRBV6-1	TRBJ2-7	CASSSGPSAYEQYF	TGTGCCAGCAGTTCCGGGCCGTCTGCTTACGAGCAGTACTTC
.	.	TRBV4-3	TRBJ2-2	CASSQVFASFDGELFF	TGCGCCAGCAGCCAAGTTTTCGCCAGCTTCGACGGGGAGCTGTTTTTT
.	.	TRBV19	TRBJ1-5	CASSMGSGGGGNQPQHF	TGTGCCAGTAGTATGGGTAGTGGCGGGGGCGGCAATCAGCCCCAGCATTTT
.	.	TRBV5-1	TRBJ2-7	CASSTKNKGHEQYF	TGCGCCAGCAGCACTAAAAATAAGGGCCACGAGCAGTACTTC
.	.	TRBV7-9	TRBJ2-3	CASSANRDDTQYF	TGTGCCAGCAGCGCCAACAGGGATGATACGCAGTATTTT
.	.	TRBV7-2	TRBJ2-6	CASRQAGANVLTF	TGTGCCAGCAGGCAAGCTGGGGCCAACGTCCTGACTTTC
.	TRBD1	TRBV7-2	TRBJ2-1	CASSSPRDRVINEQFF	TGTGCCAGCAGCTCTCCCCGGGACAGGGTTATCAATGAGCAGTTCTTC
.	.	TRBV7-2	TRBJ1-6	CASSLGHDGSPLHF	TGTGCCAGCAGCTTAGGACACGACGGCTCACCCCTCCACTTT
once	TRBD2	TRBV6-4	TRBJ2-3	CASSDSTSGPDTQYF	TGTGCCAGCAGTGACTCGACTAGCGGGCCAGATACGCAGTATTTT
.	.	TRBV9	TRBJ1-3	CASSARPEGGNTIYF	TGTGCCAGCAGCGCCCGTCCTGAGGGGGGAAACACCATATATTTT
.	.	TRBV15	TRBJ2-7	CATSRRPRTSRYEQYF	TGTGCCACCAGCAGAAGGCCCCGGACGTCCAGGTACGAGCAGTACTTC
.	.	TRBV7-9	TRBJ2-7	CASSAPEGPYEQYF	TGTGCCAGCAGCGCTCCCGAGGGGCCTTACGAGCAGTACTTC
.	.	TRBV6-5	TRBJ1-4	CASRGPANEKLFF	TGTGCCAGTCGGGGGCCGGCTAATGAAAAACTGTTTTTT
.	.	TRBV7-9	TRBJ1-2	CASSRTTETNYGYTF	TGTGCCAGCAGCCGAACGACGGAAACTAACTATGGCTACACCTTC
few	.	TRBV4-1	TRBJ2-3	CASSQTGTRTDTQYF	TGCGCCAGCAGCCAGACCGGGACTCGTACAGATACGCAGTATTTT
once	TRBD1	TRBV7-9	TRBJ2-7	CASSHRSSGGYEQYF	TGTGCCAGCAGCCACCGGAGTTCAGGGGGCTACGAGCAGTACTTC
.	.	TRBV10-3	TRBJ2-3	CATRASDTQYF	TGCGCTACCAGGGCTTCAGATACGCAGTATTTT
.	.	TRBV18	TRBJ2-7	CASSPPGGQRYEQYF	TGTGCCAGCTCACCACCGGGGGGACAGAGATACGAGCAGTACTTC
few	TRBD1	TRBV27	TRBJ1-1	CASTLAGGDTEAFF	TGTGCCAGCACTTTAGCAGGGGGGGACACTGAAGCTTTCTTT
.	TRBD2	TRBV7-3	TRBJ2-1	CASSTLAGSHNEQFF	TGTGCCAGCAGCACACTAGCGGGAAGTCACAATGAGCAGTTCTTC
.	TRBD1	TRBV5-6	TRBJ2-7	CASRRGQGYYEQYF	TGTGCCAGCAGACGGGGACAGGGGTACTACGAGCAGTACTTC
.	.	TRBV7-8	TRBJ1-1	CASSLGVRGYTEAFF	TGTGCCAGCAGCTTAGGTGTTCGGGGCTACACTGAAGCTTTCTTT
.	.	TRBV7-6	TRBJ2-1	CASSLGGIYNEQFF	TGTGCCAGCAGCTTGGGGGGAATATACAATGAGCAGTTCTTC
.	TRBD2	TRBV29-1	TRBJ2-1	CSVGLAGGLNEQFF	TGCAGCGTTGGACTAGCGGGAGGGCTGAATGAGCAGTTCTTC
medium-sized	.	TRBV4-3	TRBJ1-4	CASSQAGIGIGSEKLFF	TGCGCCAGCAGCCAAGCGGGCATAGGGATCGGATCCGAAAAACTGTTTTTT